This passage covers 26 T cell receptor beta chains from one sample sequenced in a study of blood T cell repertoires in COVID-19. Data came from immunoSEQ multiplex PCR; TCRdb stores just in-frame clones and leaves some out. The sample holds some 390,000 clones, roughly 89% seen once. Sequencing used PBMCs or T cells enriched from blood (not recorded which). Receptor source: a woman in her twenties or thirties who had recovered from COVID-19.

The V and J genes are TRBV7-9 and TRBJ2-1, with 13 bases matching TRBD2. The CDR3 spans 15 residues. CDR1 is SEHNR, CDR2 FQNEAQ, per germline (reference sequence). The trim removed 5 bases at V and 9 bases at J, leaving 7 bases unmatched. The CDR3 reads CASSPRTSGRPEQFF. CDR3 DNA sequence: TGTGCCAGCAGCCCACGGACTAGCGGGAGACCTGAGCAGTTCTTC.

The chain recombines TRBV19 with TRBJ1-1, with TRBD1 matching over 10 bases. With 5 bases clipped from V and 7 bases from J, the junction kept 4 bases outside the gene matches. Germline V CDR1 and CDR2: LNHDA, SQIVND (reference sequence). CDR3 length: 13 amino acids. This chain's CDR3 is CASSLGTGVEAFF. In DNA form, the CDR3 reads TGTGCCAGTAGTCTGGGGACAGGGGTTGAAGCTTTCTTT.

The rearrangement uses TRBV9 and TRBJ2-2; 11 bases map to TRBD2. This CDR3 comprises 17 residues. V shed 5 bases, J shed 4 bases, and the junction held 10 bases outside the gene matches. Per the germline V gene, CDR1 is SGDLS and CDR2 is YYNGEE. DNA of the CDR3: TGTGCCAGCAGTACCAGTAGCGGGGGGGCCCTCACCGGGGAGCTGTTTTTT. Translated, it gives CASSTSSGGALTGELFF. Full variable domain (remainder filled in from reference TRBV9 and TRBJ2-2): DSGVTQTPKHLITATGQRVTLRCSPRSGDLSVYWYQQSLDQGLQFLIQYYNGEERAKGNILERFSAQQFPDLHSELNLSSLELGDSALYFCASSTSSGGALTGELFFGEGSRLTVL.

This chain joins TRBV15 and TRBJ2-7; a weak D match, TRBD2 (5 bases). This CDR3 has 16 amino acids. CDR1 LNHNV and CDR2 YYDKDF come from the germline V gene (reference sequence). The V end was cut by 0 bases, the J end by 4 bases, with 16 bases between. The CDR3 sequence: CATSRDIHGSGYEQYF. CDR3 coding DNA: TGTGCCACCAGCAGAGATATCCACGGGTCGGGATACGAGCAGTACTTC.

The chain couples TRBV6-4 to TRBJ2-3; D is possibly TRBD2 (5 bases). Trimming left V 3 bases short and J 11 bases short, with 15 bases between. Germline V gives CDR1 MRHNA, CDR2 SNTAGT. The CDR3 loop spans 13 amino acids. The CDR3 region has the DNA TGTGCCAGCAGTGAGGGGAGCGGAATAATGCAGTATTTT. This translates into CASSEGSGIMQYF.

The chain recombines TRBV2 with TRBJ2-7; TRBD1 is a possible D gene (6 bases). Germline values: CDR1 SNHLY, CDR2 FYNNEI. Trimming removed 3 bases from V and 0 bases from J, with 9 bases in between. This CDR3 has 14 amino acids. The CDR3 coding sequence is TGTGCCAGCAGTGATTACAGGGACTCCTACGAGCAGTACTTC. Residues: CASSDYRDSYEQYF.

V and J are TRBV7-2 and TRBJ2-5, with 8 positions matching TRBD1. V was clipped by 6 bases and J by 2 bases; unmatched bases: 5. The CDR3 totals 14 residues. Germline CDR1 and CDR2: SGHTA and FQGNSA. CDR3 DNA: TGTGCCAGCAGTTCCCGGACAGGGCAAGAGACCCAGTACTTC. Protein product: CASSSRTGQETQYF.

The chain joins TRBV7-2 to TRBJ1-6; 11 positions agree with TRBD1. The V segment lost 6 bases and the J segment 10 bases; nucleotides outside the gene matches: 11. The CDR3 is 16 amino acids. Germline CDR1 reads SGHTA; CDR2 reads FQGNSA. The CDR3 nucleotides read TGTGCCAGCAGTCTCACCTCCGGGACAGGGGGATCACCCCTCCACTTT. Translation: CASSLTSGTGGSPLHF.

The chain employs TRBV30 and TRBJ2-1, with 8 bases fitting TRBD2. This CDR3 spans 14 amino acids. Germline V gene data show CDR1 as GTSNPN and CDR2 as SVGIG (reference sequence). With V trimmed by 3 bases and J by 4 bases, 5 bases remained unmatched. In DNA form, the CDR3 reads TGTGCCTGGAGACGACTAGCGTTGTACAATGAGCAGTTCTTC. Its protein product is CAWRRLALYNEQFF.

J is TRBJ2-3 and V is TRBV7-8; tentative D call: TRBD1 (6 bases). CDR1 is SGHVS, CDR2 FQNEAQ, per germline. There are 18 residues in the CDR3. V lost 5 bases and J 4 bases, leaving 25 bases between the germline ends. In DNA, the CDR3 is TGTGCCAGCAGCCCAATCCAAGCCCTAGTCAGGGGTGCAGATACGCAGTATTTT. It yields the protein CASSPIQALVRGADTQYF.

This chain uses TRBV7-8 with TRBJ2-1, with D possibly being TRBD2 (6 bases). V lost 2 bases and J 5 bases, leaving 13 bases between the germline ends. The length of the CDR3 is 15 residues. The germline gives CDR1 SGHVS, CDR2 FQNEAQ. DNA for the CDR3: TGTGCCAGCAGCTTATCGGAGGGGATTCACAATGAGCAGTTCTTC. Protein: CASSLSEGIHNEQFF.

The CDR3 DNA reads TGTGCCAGCAGTAAAAGGACAGATGGCTACACCTTC. The encoded protein is CASSKRTDGYTF. The gene calls are TRBV6-5 and TRBJ1-2, with D possibly matching TRBD1 (6 bases). The CDR3 has 12 amino acids. Looked up from germline, CDR1 is MNHEY and CDR2 is SVGAGI. Trimming shortened V by 5 bases and J by 6 bases, and 10 bases separated the two germline ends.

The V and J genes are TRBV28 and TRBJ2-3, with no clear D. CDR3 length: 11 residues. V was pared by 5 bases and J by 3 bases, with 3 bases between. CDR1 MDHEN and CDR2 SYDVKM come from the germline V gene. The CDR3: CASSPTDTQYF. The CDR3 bases are TGTGCCAGCAGTCCGACAGATACGCAGTATTTT.

V and J are TRBV10-3 and TRBJ2-7; D uncertain. CDR3 length: 12 amino acids. Germline values: CDR1 ENHRY, CDR2 SYGVKD. The V end lost 1 base, the J end lost 6 bases, and 7 bases lay between the germline ends. CDR3 loop: CAISEFGSEQYF. CDR3 coding DNA: TGTGCCATCAGTGAGTTCGGTTCCGAGCAGTACTTC.

This chain connects TRBV19 to TRBJ1-6, with 7 bases identical to TRBD1. Germline assignment: CDR1 LNHDA and CDR2 SQIVND (reference sequence). J was trimmed by 7 bases and V by 6 bases; bases with no gene match: 9. The CDR3 covers 15 residues. In nucleotides, the CDR3 is TGTGCCAGTAGCACCGGGACAGCCAAAAATTCACCCCTCCACTTT. Translated, it gives CASSTGTAKNSPLHF.

The chain uses TRBV6-1 and TRBJ1-1; 9 nucleotides line up with TRBD1. This CDR3 spans 13 amino acids. V lost 7 bases, J lost 4 bases, and 4 bases stayed unmatched. Germline loops: CDR1 MNHNS, CDR2 SASEGT. The CDR3 loop reads CASNRQGGTEAFF. The CDR3 coding sequence is TGTGCCAGCAATAGACAGGGGGGCACTGAAGCTTTCTTT.

CDR3 bases: TGTGCCAGCACTCCGACAGGGCGGTACGAGCAGTACTTC. This codes for CASTPTGRYEQYF. This chain links TRBV27 with TRBJ2-7; 7 bases line up with TRBD1. Germline CDR1 and CDR2: MNHEY and SMNVEV (reference sequence). The CDR3 extends over 13 amino acids. The ends lost 7 bases at V and 4 bases at J; junction bases unmatched: 7.

V and J are TRBV4-3 and TRBJ2-2; 9 nucleotides align to TRBD1. From germline, CDR1 is LGHNA and CDR2 YSLEER. The trim removed 0 bases at V and 6 bases at J, leaving 14 bases unmatched. The CDR3 consists of 19 residues. The CDR3 DNA is TGCGCCAGCAGCCAAGATTATTTCCTAGGGACAGGGTTTCCCGGGGAGCTGTTTTTT. Residues: CASSQDYFLGTGFPGELFF.

The chain employs TRBV30 and TRBJ1-1; 7 bases line up with TRBD1. CDR3 length: 15 residues. V lost 0 bases, J lost 6 bases, and 10 bases stayed unmatched. Germline V gene data show CDR1 as GTSNPN and CDR2 as SVGIG (reference sequence). The CDR3 DNA reads TGTGCCTGGAGTGTACGGCTCGACAGGGTGGCTGAAGCTTTCTTT. Its protein product is CAWSVRLDRVAEAFF. The whole variable domain, remainder taken from reference TRBV30 and TRBJ1-1, is SQTIHQWPATLVQPVGSPLSLECTVEGTSNPNLYWYRQAAGRGLQLLFYSVGIGQISSEVPQNLSASRPQDRQFILSSKKLLLSDSGFYLCAWSVRLDRVAEAFFGQGTRLTVV.

As DNA, the CDR3 is TGTGCCAGTAGTAAACCGGGACAGGGGCGAGGGAATCAGCCCCAGCATTTT. Translated, it gives CASSKPGQGRGNQPQHF. This chain connects TRBV19 to TRBJ1-5, with 10 bases that match TRBD1. The V gene's germline CDR1 is LNHDA and CDR2 SQIVND (reference sequence). V was clipped by 4 bases and J by 4 bases; unmatched bases: 10. The CDR3 loop spans 17 amino acids. The whole variable domain, remainder taken from reference TRBV19 and TRBJ1-5, is DGGITQSPKYLFRKEGQNVTLSCEQNLNHDAMYWYRQDPGQGLRLIYYSQIVNDFQKGDIAEGYSVSREKKESFPLTVTSAQKNPTAFYLCASSKPGQGRGNQPQHFGDGTRLSIL.

The CDR3 loop is CAISETGQNYEQYF. CDR3 DNA sequence: TGTGCCATCAGTGAGACCGGACAGAACTACGAGCAGTACTTC. The genes are TRBV10-3 and TRBJ2-7, with a weak D call TRBD1 (6 bases). The CDR3 runs 14 residues. CDR1 is ENHRY and CDR2 is SYGVKD in the germline V gene. V gave up 2 bases and J gave up 3 bases, with 11 bases separating them.

This clone turned up a few times. The CDR3 sequence is CASSETQVGGHEQFF. The CDR3 DNA reads TGTGCCAGCAGTGAAACCCAGGTCGGAGGTCATGAGCAGTTCTTC. The chain joins TRBV2 to TRBJ2-1; possibly TRBD2 for D (5 bases). The germline V gene has CDR1 SNHLY and CDR2 FYNNEI. V lost 2 bases, J lost 8 bases, and 16 bases lay in between. This CDR3 spans 15 amino acids.

The chain carries TRBV5-1 and TRBJ2-5; TRBD1 matches at 8 bases. With 6 bases clipped from V and 2 bases from J, the junction kept 15 bases outside the gene matches. Germline CDR1 reads SGHRS; CDR2 reads YFSETQ. The CDR3 has 17 residues. CDR3 protein: CASTGQGRLLGQETQYF. The CDR3 DNA sequence: TGCGCCAGCACTGGACAGGGTAGACTTTTGGGTCAAGAGACCCAGTACTTC.

The chain uses TRBV30 and TRBJ1-2; no reliable D call. Germline V lookup: CDR1 GTSNPN, CDR2 SVGIG (reference sequence). The CDR3 is 14 residues long. The V end lost 0 bases, the J end lost 2 bases, and 10 bases lay between the germline ends. The CDR3 DNA reads TGTGCCTGGAGTGTATTCGACGGGAACTATGGCTACACCTTC. It specifies CAWSVFDGNYGYTF.

The sample holds one count of this clone. V and J are TRBV4-2 and TRBJ2-1; 8 bases align to TRBD1. The germline V gene has CDR1 LGHNA and CDR2 YNFKEQ. J gave up 4 bases and V 1 base, and 15 bases lay outside the gene matches. The CDR3 runs to 19 residues. The CDR3 region is CASSQGTGLGMGVYNEQFF. DNA of the CDR3: TGTGCCAGCAGCCAAGGGACAGGGCTTGGGATGGGGGTATACAATGAGCAGTTCTTC.

V gene TRBV5-4 combines with J gene TRBJ2-3, with 9 bases lining up with TRBD2. Germline CDR1 is SGHNT and CDR2 is YYREEE (reference sequence). The CDR3 is made up of 15 amino acids. V shed 0 bases, J shed 6 bases, and the junction held 5 bases outside the gene matches. The CDR3 here is CASSLGLAGSDTQYF. CDR3 bases: TGTGCCAGCAGCTTGGGGCTAGCGGGGTCGGATACGCAGTATTTT.